These 27 T cell receptor beta chains were sequenced from one sample in a study of cytomegalovirus exposure and HLA in healthy donors. Both 60 Vbeta primers and 13 Jbeta primers went into the PCR. This table comes from immunoSEQ multiplex PCR, and its TCRdb copy is limited to in-frame clones, with some not included. Of fewer than 55,000 clones listed, 55% to 80% are singletons. The sequenced sample consisted of PBMCs. The receptor set was obtained from a woman aged 45-65 years in good health and CMV-seropositive.

This clone was seen a few times. V and J are TRBV28 and TRBJ1-5, with D possibly matching TRBD1 (6 bases). Trimming took 3 bases from V and 6 from J, leaving 12 bases between them. The CDR3 has 14 residues. CDR1 and CDR2 (germline): MDHEN, SYDVKM. CDR3 sequence (DNA): TGTGCCAGCAGTTTTGGGGGGGCTGGTCAGCCCCAGCATTTT. Its protein is CASSFGGAGQPQHF.

The V and J genes are TRBV28 and TRBJ1-4; 7 bases are shared with TRBD1. Per the germline V gene, CDR1 is MDHEN and CDR2 is SYDVKM. The V and J ends lost 4 bases and 4 bases, in that order; junction bases with no gene match: 6. The CDR3 covers 15 residues. CDR3 bases: TGTGCCAGCAGTTCAACAGGGGTAGTTAATGAAAAACTGTTTTTT. As protein: CASSSTGVVNEKLFF.

CDR3 in amino acids: CASSLDFREQFF. The DNA for the CDR3 is TGTGCCAGCAGCTTAGATTTCCGGGAGCAGTTCTTC. The chain links TRBV6-5 to TRBJ2-1; unclear D gene. The germline V and J ends were trimmed by 6 bases and 10 bases, with 13 bases remaining between them. Germline V gene lookup returns CDR1 MNHEY and CDR2 SVGAGI. The CDR3 covers 12 residues.

This sequence joins TRBV7-8 and TRBJ1-2; 10 bases fit TRBD1. The CDR3 sequence is 12 residues long. The trim removed 5 bases at V and 13 bases at J, leaving 7 bases unmatched. Germline values: CDR1 SGHVS, CDR2 FQNEAQ. The CDR3 region is CASSLGTGVGTF. In DNA form, the CDR3 reads TGTGCCAGCAGCCTCGGGACAGGGGTGGGCACCTTC.

This clone was seen a handful of times. The chain uses TRBV6-6 and TRBJ2-3, with D possibly being TRBD1 (6 bases). Germline-derived CDR1 and CDR2 are MNHNY and SVGAGI (reference sequence). The CDR3 consists of 13 residues. The V and J ends lost 10 bases and 2 bases respectively, with 13 bases between them. The CDR3 nucleotides are TGTGCCATTTCGGACAGCCTCACAGATACGCAGTATTTT. Encoded protein: CAISDSLTDTQYF.

The chain carries TRBV2 and TRBJ1-2; 9 bases are a match to TRBD1. The CDR3 sequence is 16 residues long. V shed 4 bases, J shed 3 bases, and the junction held 9 bases outside the gene matches. The germline V gene encodes CDR1 SNHLY and CDR2 FYNNEI. In DNA form, the CDR3 reads TGTGCCAGCAGTGGGGGACAGGGAAGGAAGGACTATGGCTACACCTTC. As protein: CASSGGQGRKDYGYTF.

This clone was observed a handful of times. The V gene is TRBV19, the J gene TRBJ1-1; D not resolved. CDR1 LNHDA and CDR2 SQIVND come from the germline V gene (reference sequence). The CDR3 is made up of 15 amino acids. Trimming shortened V by 2 bases and J by 1 base, and 11 bases separated the two germline ends. CDR3 in amino acids: CASSIWRESNTEAFF. CDR3 in DNA: TGTGCCAGTAGTATATGGAGGGAATCGAACACTGAAGCTTTCTTT.

V is TRBV19 and J is TRBJ1-5; D uncertain. This CDR3 has 13 residues. V lost 2 bases, J lost 5 bases, and 7 bases lay in between. Germline V CDR1 and CDR2: LNHDA, SQIVND (reference sequence). In DNA, the CDR3 is TGTGCCAGTAGTATAATGGTAGATCAGCCCCAGCATTTT. As protein: CASSIMVDQPQHF.

The V and J genes are TRBV5-1 and TRBJ2-2; 9 bases map to TRBD2. This CDR3 comprises 15 residues. In germline, CDR1 is SGHRS, CDR2 YFSETQ. The trim removed 2 bases at V and 4 bases at J, leaving 3 bases unmatched. CDR3 DNA sequence: TGCGCCAGCAGCTTAGCGGGGGGCAGCACCGGGGAGCTGTTTTTT. Protein: CASSLAGGSTGELFF.

This clone was observed a handful of times. In DNA form, the CDR3 reads TGTGCCAGCAGCTTTGCAGCTAGTCCGAGGGATGAGCAGTTCTTC. It specifies CASSFAASPRDEQFF. The chain links TRBV7-6 to TRBJ2-1; the D gene is possibly TRBD2 (5 bases). The CDR3 is 15 residues long. V lost 3 bases and J 8 bases, leaving 17 bases between the germline ends. The germline CDR1 and CDR2 sequences are SGHVS and FNYEAQ.

The chain is built from TRBV27 and TRBJ1-5, with D perhaps TRBD1 (5 bases). Germline V gene sequence: CDR1 MNHEY, CDR2 SMNVEV (reference sequence). Trimming shortened V by 5 bases and J by 0 bases, and 11 bases separated the two germline ends. CDR3 length: 15 amino acids. The CDR3 here is CASSPREYSNQPQHF. The CDR3 nucleotides read TGTGCCAGCAGTCCCAGGGAATATAGCAATCAGCCCCAGCATTTT.

The chain links TRBV29-1 to TRBJ1-1; no firm D call. This CDR3 region has 10 residues. Germline V gives CDR1 SQVTM, CDR2 ANQGSEA. The CDR3, as DNA: TGCGGCAGTATGAACACTGAAGCTTTCTTT. Protein product: CGSMNTEAFF.

The chain carries TRBV4-3 and TRBJ2-2, with 7 positions matching TRBD2. Germline CDR1 reads LGHNA; CDR2 reads YSLEER. The CDR3 is 14 amino acids. With V trimmed by 3 bases and J by 3 bases, 1 base remained unmatched. CDR3 residues: CASSQRGYTGELFF. The CDR3 region has the DNA TGCGCCAGCAGCCAGCGGGGGTACACCGGGGAGCTGTTTTTT.

The V gene is TRBV4-2, the J gene TRBJ2-5; TRBD2 is a possible D gene (5 bases). V lost 1 base and J 1 base, leaving 13 bases between the germline ends. Per the germline V gene, CDR1 is LGHNA and CDR2 is YNFKEQ. The length of the CDR3 is 16 residues. The CDR3 DNA sequence: TGTGCCAGCAGCCAAGCTAGCCCCGTCTTCCAAGAGACCCAGTACTTC. It yields the protein CASSQASPVFQETQYF.

The chain is built from TRBV7-9 and TRBJ2-1; 7 nucleotides line up with TRBD2. The CDR3 is 15 amino acids. Germline CDR1 and CDR2: SEHNR and FQNEAQ (reference sequence). Trimming took 4 bases from V and 4 from J; bases not matched to a gene: 7. The CDR3 coding sequence is TGTGCCAGCAGCTCACTAGCGTCTTCATACAATGAGCAGTTCTTC. Its translation is CASSSLASSYNEQFF.

The rearrangement links TRBV2 to TRBJ1-5; tentative D call: TRBD1 (6 bases). The germline V gene has CDR1 SNHLY and CDR2 FYNNEI. V dropped 4 bases and J dropped 6 bases, with 13 bases sitting between them. CDR3 length: 14 residues. The DNA of the CDR3 is TGTGCCAGCAGTGTCGGGGGGCAGAGTCAGCCCCAGCATTTT. Residues: CASSVGGQSQPQHF.

The genes are TRBV5-5 and TRBJ2-7, with 12 bases matching TRBD2. In germline, CDR1 is SGHKS, CDR2 YYEKEE (reference sequence). V lost 0 bases to trimming and J lost 5 bases; unmatched junction nucleotides: 3. This CDR3 contains 15 residues. Written as DNA, the CDR3 is TGTGCCAGCAGCTTGGAAAGACTAGCGGGAGACGAGCAGTACTTC. Amino acids: CASSLERLAGDEQYF.

The gene calls are TRBV2 and TRBJ2-5, with 10 bases aligning to TRBD1. The CDR3 is made up of 13 amino acids. The germline V gene encodes CDR1 SNHLY and CDR2 FYNNEI. V lost 9 bases and J lost 2; bases outside the gene matches: 3. The CDR3, as DNA: TGTGCCAGACGACAGGGGGCTCAAGAGACCCAGTACTTC. As protein: CARRQGAQETQYF.

The chain couples TRBV7-9 to TRBJ1-2; 9 bases align to TRBD1. Germline V gene lookup returns CDR1 SEHNR and CDR2 FQNEAQ (reference sequence). The CDR3 spans 15 residues. The V and J ends lost 5 bases and 1 base, in that order; junction bases with no gene match: 5. The CDR3 coding sequence is TGTGCCAGCAGCCCAGAGGGACAGGGTAACTATGGCTACACCTTC. As protein: CASSPEGQGNYGYTF.

This clone was detected a few times. J is TRBJ1-4 and V is TRBV4-3, with TRBD1 identical over 9 bases. The CDR3 contains 16 residues. Per the germline V gene, CDR1 is LGHNA and CDR2 is YSLEER. Germline trimming cut 1 base from V and 5 bases from J; bases unmatched to any gene: 5. CDR3 residues: CASSQGDRVVNEKLFF. CDR3 DNA sequence: TGCGCCAGCAGCCAAGGGGACAGGGTGGTGAATGAAAAACTGTTTTTT.

This clone has a handful of counts. The CDR3 DNA is TGTGCCATCAGTGACTTGAACAGCAAGAACACTGAAGCTTTCTTT. Translated: CAISDLNSKNTEAFF. The chain combines TRBV10-3 with TRBJ1-1; no clear D. Germline lookup yields CDR1 ENHRY and CDR2 SYGVKD. Trimming removed 3 bases from V and 1 base from J, with 12 bases in between. CDR3 size: 15 residues.

The V call is TRBV7-8, the J call TRBJ2-7; 10 bases align to TRBD2. The V gene's germline CDR1 is SGHVS and CDR2 FQNEAQ. Trimming at V came to 4 bases and at J to 7 bases, leaving 19 bases not matched to a gene. This CDR3 comprises 18 residues. CDR3 residues: CASSSRTLTSGFPREQYF. CDR3 DNA: TGTGCCAGCAGCTCCCGAACCCTGACTAGCGGGTTCCCTAGGGAGCAGTACTTC.

This clone was found a few times. The chain employs TRBV14 and TRBJ2-7, with D perhaps matching TRBD1 (6 bases). Germline CDR1 reads SGHDN; CDR2 reads FVKESK. CDR3 size: 14 residues. V was cut by 2 bases and J by 5 bases, with 13 bases left in between. CDR3 in amino acids: CASSQWISGDEQYF. The CDR3 nucleotides are TGTGCCAGCAGCCAATGGATATCAGGGGACGAGCAGTACTTC.

This clone appeared a few times. V gene TRBV7-6 combines with J gene TRBJ2-1; D unresolved. The CDR3 runs 15 residues. CDR1 is SGHVS and CDR2 is FNYEAQ in the germline V gene. V was shortened by 8 bases and J by 0 bases, with 14 bases between the two germline ends. The CDR3 sequence: CASSQRLSSYNEQFF. The CDR3 coding sequence is TGTGCCAGCTCTCAGCGATTGAGCTCCTACAATGAGCAGTTCTTC.

CDR3: CASQTSGSTGELFF. CDR3 bases: TGTGCCAGTCAGACTAGCGGGAGTACCGGGGAGCTGTTTTTT. This chain connects TRBV7-3 to TRBJ2-2, with 12 bases that match TRBD2. The CDR3 runs to 14 residues. The germline gives CDR1 SGHTA, CDR2 FQGTGA. V trimming: 9 bases; J trimming: 5 bases; junction bases outside the gene matches: 4.

The chain joins TRBV7-8 to TRBJ2-1; 7 bases align to TRBD2. Germline CDR1 reads SGHVS; CDR2 reads FQNEAQ. V dropped 4 bases and J dropped 6; count of bases not matched to a gene: 6. The length of the CDR3 is 14 residues. The CDR3: CASSSRLAPNEQFF. The DNA for the CDR3 is TGTGCCAGCAGCTCGCGACTAGCTCCCAATGAGCAGTTCTTC.

The chain joins TRBV30 to TRBJ2-5, with TRBD2 matching over 8 bases. The CDR3 covers 15 residues. Germline lookup yields CDR1 GTSNPN and CDR2 SVGIG (reference sequence). After removal of 4 bases from V and 0 bases from J, the junction contained 7 bases not matched to a gene. In nucleotides, the CDR3 is TGTGCCTGGATTCCGGGACTAGGGTACCAAGAGACCCAGTACTTC. It codes for CAWIPGLGYQETQYF.